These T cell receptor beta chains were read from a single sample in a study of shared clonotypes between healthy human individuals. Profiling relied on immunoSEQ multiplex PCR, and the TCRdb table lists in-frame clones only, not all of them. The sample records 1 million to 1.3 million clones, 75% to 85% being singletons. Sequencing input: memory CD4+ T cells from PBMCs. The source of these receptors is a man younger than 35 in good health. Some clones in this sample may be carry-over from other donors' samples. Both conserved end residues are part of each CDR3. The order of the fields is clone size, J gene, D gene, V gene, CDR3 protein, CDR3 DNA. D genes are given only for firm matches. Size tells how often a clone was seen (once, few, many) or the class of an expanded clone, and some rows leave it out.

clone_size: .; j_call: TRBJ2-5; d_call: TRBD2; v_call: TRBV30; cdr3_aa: CAWSLGLAGVRETQYF; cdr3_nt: TGTGCCTGGAGCCTCGGGCTAGCGGGAGTAAGAGAGACCCAGTACTTC
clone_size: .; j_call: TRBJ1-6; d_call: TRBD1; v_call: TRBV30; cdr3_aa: CAWSIQGGRVSPLHF; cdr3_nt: TGTGCCTGGAGCATACAGGGGGGAAGGGTTTCACCCCTCCACTTT
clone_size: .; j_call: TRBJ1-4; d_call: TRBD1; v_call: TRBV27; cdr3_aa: CASSPSRGKLFF; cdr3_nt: TGTGCCAGCAGCCCCTCCAGGGGGAAACTGTTTTTT
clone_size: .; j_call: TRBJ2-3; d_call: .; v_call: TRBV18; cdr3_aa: CATPVLGTTDTQYF; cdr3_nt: TGTGCCACCCCGGTATTAGGAACCACAGATACGCAGTATTTT
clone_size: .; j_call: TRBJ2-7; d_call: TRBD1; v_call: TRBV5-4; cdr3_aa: CASSYWDRLSYEQYF; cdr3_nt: TGTGCCAGCAGCTACTGGGACAGACTCTCCTACGAGCAGTACTTC
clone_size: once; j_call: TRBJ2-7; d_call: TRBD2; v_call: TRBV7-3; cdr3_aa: CASSPTGREYEQYF; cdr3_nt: TGTGCCAGCAGCCCCACCGGGAGGGAGTACGAGCAGTACTTC
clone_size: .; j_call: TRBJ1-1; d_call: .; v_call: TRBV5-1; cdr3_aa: CASRSFGTFEAFF; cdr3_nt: TGCGCCAGCAGGTCATTCGGGACGTTTGAAGCTTTCTTT
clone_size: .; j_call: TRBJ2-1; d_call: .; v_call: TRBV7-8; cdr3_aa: CASSLDWGYNEQFF; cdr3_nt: TGTGCCAGCAGCTTAGATTGGGGCTACAATGAGCAGTTCTTC
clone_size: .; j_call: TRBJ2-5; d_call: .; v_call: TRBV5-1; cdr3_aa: CASRLGRSLGETQYF; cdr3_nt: TGCGCCAGCCGTCTTGGGAGGTCGCTCGGAGAGACCCAGTACTTC
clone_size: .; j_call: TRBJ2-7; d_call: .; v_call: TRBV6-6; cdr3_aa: CASSTRVYGGYEQYF; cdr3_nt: TGTGCCAGCAGTACCAGGGTTTACGGGGGCTACGAGCAGTACTTC
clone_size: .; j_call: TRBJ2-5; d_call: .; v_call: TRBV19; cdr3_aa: CASSPRQETQYF; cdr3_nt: TGTGCCAGTAGTCCGCGACAAGAGACCCAGTACTTC
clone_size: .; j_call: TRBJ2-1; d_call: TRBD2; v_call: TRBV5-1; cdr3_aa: CASRAGTSRFNEQFF; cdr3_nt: TGCGCCAGCAGGGCGGGGACTAGCAGATTCAATGAGCAGTTCTTC
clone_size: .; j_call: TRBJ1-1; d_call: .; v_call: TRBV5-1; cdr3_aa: CASSFMFTGANTEAFF; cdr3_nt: TGCGCCAGCAGCTTCATGTTTACGGGAGCGAACACTGAAGCTTTCTTT
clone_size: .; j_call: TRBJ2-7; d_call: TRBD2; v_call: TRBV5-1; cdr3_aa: CASGLSMTSGSSYEQYF; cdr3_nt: TGCGCCAGCGGCTTATCCATGACTAGCGGGAGCTCCTACGAGCAGTACTTC
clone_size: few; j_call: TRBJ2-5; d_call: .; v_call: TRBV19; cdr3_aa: CASSGTYETQYF; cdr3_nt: TGTGCCAGTTCGGGGACGTACGAGACCCAGTACTTC